A selection of T cell receptor beta chains follows, all from one sample in a study of shared clonotypes between healthy human individuals. Measured with immunoSEQ multiplex PCR; TCRdb has only the in-frame clones, and not every one. The data contain around 1.4 million clones, about 98.5% of them seen just once; the ten biggest clones take up roughly 0.36%. Sequencing was carried out using naive CD4+ T cells sorted from blood. Receptors were obtained from a man aged 25-45 years in good health. CDR3s include the opening cysteine and the closing phenylalanine or tryptophan. The D gene is left open where the match is weak. Clone size, where shown, is once, few, many, or a class for clones that have expanded.

D gene	clone size	V gene	J gene	CDR3 DNA	CDR3 protein
NA	NA	TRBV7-3	TRBJ2-2	TGTGCCAGCAGCGCTAGTGGGGATACGAACACCGGGGAGCTGTTTTTT	CASSASGDTNTGELFF
NA	NA	TRBV7-2	TRBJ2-3	TGTGCCAGCAGCCCCGTCGGGGGCTACACAGATACGCAGTATTTT	CASSPVGGYTDTQYF
NA	once	TRBV5-4	TRBJ1-2	TGTGCCAGCAGCGAACCGGGGGCAAGCTATGGCTACACCTTC	CASSEPGASYGYTF
NA	NA	TRBV6-5	TRBJ1-1	TGTGCCAGCACCAAAACAGGGTCCGGGGCGCCTTTCTTT	CASTKTGSGAPFF
NA	NA	TRBV7-3	TRBJ2-7	TGTGCCAGCAGCTTTTTGGGCAACGAGCAGTACTTC	CASSFLGNEQYF
NA	NA	TRBV5-6	TRBJ2-1	TGTGCCAGCAGCCGGGGAGTAAGGAGAGACAATGAGCAGTTCTTC	CASSRGVRRDNEQFF
TRBD2	NA	TRBV4-3	TRBJ2-1	TGCGCCAGCAGCCGCCGGGGGAACGGGAGGCTCTACAATGAGCAGTTCTTC	CASSRRGNGRLYNEQFF
TRBD1	NA	TRBV18	TRBJ1-2	TGTGCCAGCTCACCATCGGGACAGATGATTAACTATGGCTACACCTTC	CASSPSGQMINYGYTF
NA	NA	TRBV30	TRBJ2-6	TGTGCCTGGAGTGTACTTCCGGCAGGGTGGGGCTCTGGGGCCAACGTCCTGACTTTC	CAWSVLPAGWGSGANVLTF
NA	NA	TRBV11-3	TRBJ2-1	TGTGCCAGCAGCTGGGGAAGAAACAGGTTCCCGGGCGTCGACAATGAGCAGTTCTTC	CASSWGRNRFPGVDNEQFF
NA	NA	TRBV4-1	TRBJ1-5	TGCGCCAGCAGCCAACAGGGACTGAGCAATCAGCCCCAGCATTTT	CASSQQGLSNQPQHF
TRBD1	NA	TRBV18	TRBJ2-3	TGTGCCAGCTCACCAGGCAAGGGGGCGGTTAGGTCCACAGATACGCAGTATTTT	CASSPGKGAVRSTDTQYF
TRBD2	NA	TRBV29-1	TRBJ2-2	TGCAGCGTATTAGCGGGGATGAACACCGGGGAGCTGTTTTTT	CSVLAGMNTGELFF